This T cell receptor beta chain comes out of a study of Ad26.COV2.S vaccination and SARS-CoV-2 variants. Study details: COV1001, an Ad26.COV2.S trial, supplied this vaccine-arm donor.

Treatment here: about 20 received Ad26.COV2.S at low or high dose, single or two shots; 5 received placebo; per-sample allocation not given. Day 63 following the first vaccine or placebo injection was when the samples were taken. TCRdb keeps only in-frame clones here, not all; method: immunoSEQ multiplex PCR. The sample shows around 450,000 clones, roughly nine tenths of them seen only once. V gave up 2 bases and J gave up 2 bases; unmatched junction bases: 4. CDR1 is SGHAT and CDR2 is FQNNGV in the germline V gene. The CDR3 runs to 17 residues. As regards this clone: What it binds is not known.

Findings and caveats of the study: Breadth, reportedly substantial, characterized the spike-specific CD8+ and CD4+ T cell responses after vaccination.

The chain combines TRBV11-2 with TRBJ2-1, with 12 positions matching TRBD1. The source is a person aged 18-65 years who received the Ad26.COV2.S COVID-19 vaccine or a placebo. The sequences come from peripheral blood, collected in a trial of Ad26.COV2.S vaccine versus placebo. The CDR3: CASSLWGQGATYNEQFF. The CDR3 DNA reads as TGTGCCAGCAGCTTATGGGGACAGGGGGCGACCTACAATGAGCAGTTCTTC. Full variable domain (rest looked up from reference TRBV11-2 and TRBJ2-1): EAGVAQSPRYKIIEKRQSVAFWCNPISGHATLYWYQQILGQGPKLLIQFQNNGVVDDSQLPKDRFSAERLKGVDSTLKIQPAKLEDSAVYLCASSLWGQGATYNEQFFGPGTRLTVL.